Listed here are 27 T cell receptor beta chains from one sample, sequenced in a study of shared clonotypes between healthy human individuals. The assay was immunoSEQ multiplex PCR, and TCRdb's table has in-frame clones only and misses some. The profile shows 1,500,000 or so clones, approximately 98.5% of them singletons. Sequenced material: naive CD4+ T cells sorted from blood. As for subset: CD45RA+ positively selected. These receptors were collected from a young man in good health.

This chain links TRBV9 with TRBJ2-3; either TRBD1 or TRBD2 may fit D (5 bases each). Germline CDR1 and CDR2: SGDLS and YYNGEE. Trimming stripped 0 bases from V and 0 bases from J, with 26 bases between. This CDR3 is 21 amino acids long. The CDR3 DNA reads as TGTGCCAGCAGCGTAGACCCACGGGACCCACAAATCGGGTTTAGCACAGATACGCAGTATTTT. It encodes CASSVDPRDPQIGFSTDTQYF.

A word on this clone: At the DNA level, this CDR3 is encoded by other sequences in the same sample as well. The gene calls are TRBV5-1 and TRBJ2-1, with a possible D match to TRBD2 (6 bases). This CDR3 has 16 residues. Per germline, CDR1 SGHRS and CDR2 YFSETQ. V dropped 1 base and J dropped 0 bases, with 11 bases sitting between them. CDR3 sequence reads: CASSLLAGSSYNEQFF. DNA for the CDR3: TGCGCCAGCAGCTTGCTCGCGGGGAGCTCCTACAATGAGCAGTTCTTC.

The chain employs TRBV29-1 and TRBJ1-2; unclear D gene. Trimming pared 7 bases from V and 5 bases from J, leaving 11 bases between. Germline V CDR1 and CDR2: SQVTM, ANQGSEA. The CDR3 is made up of 11 amino acids. DNA for the CDR3: TGCAGCGCCCGGACGGTTTATGGCTACACCTTC. Residues: CSARTVYGYTF. The variable domain in full, with the rest retrieved from reference TRBV29-1 and TRBJ1-2, is SAVISQKPSRDICQRGTSLTIQCQVDSQVTMMFWYRQQPGQSLTLIATANQGSEATYESGFVIDKFPISRPNLTFSTLTVSNMSPEDSSIYLCSARTVYGYTFGSGTRLTVV.

The chain joins TRBV6-1 to TRBJ2-1, with D perhaps matching TRBD2 (5 bases). The CDR3 is 12 residues long. Germline CDR1 reads MNHNS; CDR2 reads SASEGT. V was trimmed by 6 bases and J by 9 bases, leaving 12 bases between them. The CDR3 region is CASRLGEGEQFF. Here the CDR3 DNA reads TGTGCCAGCAGGTTGGGAGAAGGTGAGCAGTTCTTC.

This chain uses TRBV25-1 with TRBJ1-1; D perhaps matches TRBD1 (5 bases). V lost 6 bases to trimming and J lost 6 bases, with 14 bases between them. CDR3 length equals 13 residues. The germline V gene has CDR1 MGHDK and CDR2 SYGVNS. CDR3 amino acids: CASRGLFVSEAFF. CDR3 nucleotide sequence: TGTGCCAGCAGGGGACTCTTCGTCTCTGAAGCTTTCTTT.

With respect to this clone: The same CDR3 is also encoded by other DNA sequences in this sample. The gene calls are TRBV19 and TRBJ2-7; TRBD2 is a possible D gene (6 bases). The CDR3 has 13 residues. Trimming stripped 3 bases from V and 2 bases from J, with 8 bases between. The germline gives CDR1 LNHDA, CDR2 SQIVND (reference sequence). In DNA, the CDR3 is TGTGCCAGTAGTATCCCGGGAGCCTACGAGCAGTACTTC. This codes for CASSIPGAYEQYF.

This sequence joins TRBV21-1 and TRBJ2-3; TRBD2, the D gene given by the table, was not confirmed from the DNA. TRBV21-1 is assigned pseudogene status. The CDR3 runs 16 residues. CDR3 DNA sequence: TGTGCCAGCCCCGTTCGGTTTAGCGGGAGTGCAGATACGCAGTATTTT. Translating gives CASPVRFSGSADTQYF.

The rearrangement joins TRBV5-4 to TRBJ2-7; 7 bases agree with TRBD1. Germline CDR1 is SGHNT and CDR2 is YYREEE (reference sequence). Trimming at V came to 0 bases and at J to 3 bases, leaving 6 bases not matched to a gene. CDR3 length: 15 amino acids. CDR3 in DNA: TGTGCCAGCAGCTTGGGACGACAGGGAAACTACGAGCAGTACTTC. Translation: CASSLGRQGNYEQYF.

This clone was observed a single time. The genes are TRBV11-2 and TRBJ2-3, with TRBD2 as a possible D gene (5 bases). This CDR3 contains 14 residues. CDR1 is SGHAT and CDR2 is FQNNGV in the germline V gene. V was trimmed by 5 bases and J by 3 bases, leaving 12 bases between them. CDR3: CASSPLTKTDTQYF. DNA for the CDR3: TGTGCCAGCAGCCCTTTGACTAAGACAGATACGCAGTATTTT.

This chain uses TRBV19 with TRBJ2-7; D is possibly TRBD2 (5 bases). The V end was cut by 3 bases, the J end by 4 bases, with 7 bases between. The CDR3 has 12 residues. Germline CDR1 LNHDA, CDR2 SQIVND (reference sequence). The CDR3 nucleotides are TGTGCCAGTAGTATGACGGGGTACGAGCAGTACTTC. This codes for CASSMTGYEQYF.

The chain links TRBV20-1 to TRBJ2-7; no clear D gene. The germline V gene has CDR1 DFQATT and CDR2 SNEGSKA (reference sequence). Trimming took 5 bases from V and 5 from J, leaving 10 bases between them. The CDR3 extends over 11 amino acids. In DNA, the CDR3 is TGCAGTGCTTCTAGACCCCACGAGCAGTACTTC. Residues: CSASRPHEQYF.

This clone was seen just once. The genes are TRBV28 and TRBJ2-5; 9 bases line up with TRBD2. The junction had 5 bases not matched to a gene; V was cut back by 4 bases and J by 5 bases. The V gene's germline CDR1 is MDHEN and CDR2 SYDVKM. This CDR3 has 14 residues. CDR3 in DNA: TGTGCCAGCAGTTCTGCGGGAGGGACGGAGACCCAGTACTTC. Protein sequence: CASSSAGGTETQYF.

The chain is built from TRBV6-5 and TRBJ2-3; 8 bases are a match to TRBD1. CDR3 length: 16 residues. The germline V gene has CDR1 MNHEY and CDR2 SVGAGI. With V trimmed by 4 bases and J by 2 bases, 8 bases remained unmatched. DNA of the CDR3: TGTGCCAGCAGTTTTGGGGACAGGACCGTCACAGATACGCAGTATTTT. Its translation: CASSFGDRTVTDTQYF.

The V call is TRBV29-1, the J call TRBJ1-5; a weak D match, TRBD1 (5 bases). Trimming cost V 3 bases and J 3 bases, with 6 bases left between them. Germline V CDR1 and CDR2: SQVTM, ANQGSEA. The CDR3 has 12 residues. Here the CDR3 reads CSVEGVNQPQHF. Here the CDR3 DNA reads TGCAGCGTTGAGGGGGTCAATCAGCCCCAGCATTTT.

This clone was picked up one time. The chain employs TRBV7-9 and TRBJ2-7; the D gene is possibly TRBD1 (5 bases). CDR1 SEHNR and CDR2 FQNEAQ come from the germline V gene (reference sequence). Trimming shortened V by 5 bases and J by 6 bases, and 17 bases separated the two germline ends. The CDR3 runs to 14 residues. The CDR3 sequence: CASSRAAKRGEQYF. The CDR3 DNA reads as TGTGCCAGCAGCCGGGCGGCAAAAAGGGGCGAGCAGTACTTC.

This clone was detected only once. This sequence joins TRBV7-9 and TRBJ1-1, with a possible D match to TRBD1 (5 bases). Germline CDR1 reads SEHNR; CDR2 reads FQNEAQ (reference sequence). The length of the CDR3 is 17 residues. Trimming stripped 1 base from V and 7 bases from J, with 22 bases between. The CDR3: CASSLGGGRAPDGEAFF. In nucleotides, the CDR3 is TGTGCCAGCAGCTTAGGGGGCGGCCGGGCCCCCGACGGTGAAGCTTTCTTT.

The genes are TRBV6-1 and TRBJ2-2; a weak D match, TRBD1 (5 bases). Deletions cut 6 bases from V and 0 bases from J, with 8 bases between. The CDR3 has 14 amino acids. Germline CDR1 and CDR2: MNHNS and SASEGT. CDR3 loop: CASRDNPNTGELFF. CDR3 DNA sequence: TGTGCCAGCAGGGACAACCCGAACACCGGGGAGCTGTTTTTT.

The rearrangement uses TRBV15 and TRBJ2-5; no firm D call. The V end was cut by 3 bases, the J end by 5 bases, with 10 bases between. Germline CDR1 and CDR2: LNHNV and YYDKDF (reference sequence). The CDR3 contains 13 residues. CDR3 amino acids: CATSSGWIETQYF. The CDR3 bases are TGTGCCACCAGCAGCGGATGGATCGAGACCCAGTACTTC. Variable domain in full (rest from reference TRBV15 and TRBJ2-5): DAMVIQNPRYQVTQFGKPVTLSCSQTLNHNVMYWYQQKSSQAPKLLFHYYDKDFNNEADTPDNFQSRRPNTSFCFLDIRSPGLGDTAMYLCATSSGWIETQYFGPGTRLLVL.

The rearrangement uses TRBV6-5 and TRBJ1-2; 7 positions agree with TRBD1. CDR3 size: 14 residues. CDR1 is MNHEY, CDR2 SVGAGI, per germline. Germline trimming cut 5 bases from V and 8 bases from J; bases unmatched to any gene: 11. The CDR3 reads CASSGDRVQFGYTF. CDR3 DNA: TGTGCCAGCAGTGGAGACAGGGTACAATTCGGCTACACCTTC.

V and J are TRBV7-9 and TRBJ2-3, with a tentative D call TRBD2 (6 bases). CDR3 length: 16 amino acids. With 5 bases removed from V and 3 bases from J, the gap between germline ends came to 18 bases. Germline V lookup: CDR1 SEHNR, CDR2 FQNEAQ (reference sequence). The CDR3 here is CASSKFGTEDTDTQYF. CDR3 in DNA: TGTGCCAGCAGCAAATTCGGGACTGAAGATACAGATACGCAGTATTTT.

The rearrangement joins TRBV5-1 to TRBJ2-7; 12 bases line up with TRBD2. The V gene end was trimmed by 3 bases and the J gene end by 4 bases; junction bases not matched to a gene: 5. Germline V gene data show CDR1 as SGHRS and CDR2 as YFSETQ. CDR3 length: 15 amino acids. CDR3 sequence reads: CASSSSTSGSYEQYF. The DNA for the CDR3 is TGCGCCAGCAGCTCCTCGACTAGCGGGAGTTACGAGCAGTACTTC.

The chain joins TRBV6-4 to TRBJ2-1; possibly TRBD2 for D (7 bases). The CDR3 extends over 15 amino acids. The ends were cut back, 6 bases at V and 7 bases at J, with 19 bases in the middle. Germline lookup yields CDR1 MRHNA and CDR2 SNTAGT. Written as DNA, the CDR3 is TGTGCCAGCAGACATCTCGCGGGGGCGGTAAATGAGCAGTTCTTC. Its translation: CASRHLAGAVNEQFF.

This chain uses TRBV14 with TRBJ2-1, with TRBD1 matching over 7 bases. Germline assignment: CDR1 SGHDN and CDR2 FVKESK. Trimming at V came to 5 bases and at J to 5 bases, leaving 9 bases not matched to a gene. There are 15 residues in the CDR3. The CDR3 DNA follows: TGTGCCAGCAGCGCGAGGGGGACAGTCCACAATGAGCAGTTCTTC. It encodes CASSARGTVHNEQFF. Full variable domain (missing parts from reference TRBV14 and TRBJ2-1): EAGVTQFPSHSVIEKGQTVTLRCDPISGHDNLYWYRRVMGKEIKFLLHFVKESKQDESGMPNNRFLAERTGGTYSTLKVQPAELEDSGVYFCASSARGTVHNEQFFGPGTRLTVL.

The chain couples TRBV20-1 to TRBJ1-1; D gene unclear. Germline V gene lookup returns CDR1 DFQATT and CDR2 SNEGSKA (reference sequence). Trimming took 5 bases from V and 11 from J, leaving 15 bases between them. The CDR3 has 11 residues. This chain's CDR3 is CSASGRAGAFF. The CDR3 region has the DNA TGCAGTGCTTCTGGACGGGCTGGGGCTTTCTTT.

This chain uses TRBV6-5 with TRBJ1-2; D gene uncertain. The CDR3 is 13 amino acids. Trimming cost V 2 bases and J 1 base, with 5 bases left between them. Germline lookup yields CDR1 MNHEY and CDR2 SVGAGI. The CDR3, as DNA: TGTGCCAGCAGTTACGGAGATAACTATGGCTACACCTTC. Translating it yields CASSYGDNYGYTF.

Notes on this clone: Other DNA sequences within the sample encode an identical CDR3. The V gene is TRBV6-1, the J gene TRBJ1-5; 9 bases are a match to TRBD1. V lost 6 bases to trimming and J lost 4 bases; unmatched junction nucleotides: 4. Germline CDR1 and CDR2: MNHNS and SASEGT. The CDR3 is 14 residues long. CDR3 region: CASRRQGGNQPQHF. The CDR3 DNA is TGTGCCAGCAGGAGACAGGGGGGGAATCAGCCCCAGCATTTT.

This clone was detected only once. The V and J genes are TRBV5-8 and TRBJ2-1; either TRBD1 or TRBD2 may supply D (7 bases each). Trimming shortened V by 3 bases and J by 4 bases, and 14 bases separated the two germline ends. The length of the CDR3 is 15 residues. Germline CDR1 and CDR2: SGHTS and YDEGEE. The CDR3 nucleotides read TGTGCCAGCAGCTCCCGACAGGGAGGGTACAATGAGCAGTTCTTC. Its translation is CASSSRQGGYNEQFF. The full variable domain, its missing parts supplied by reference TRBV5-8 and TRBJ2-1, is EAGVTQSPTHLIKTRGQQATLRCSPISGHTSVYWYQQALGLGLQFLLWYDEGEERNRGNFPPRFSGRQFPNYSSELNVNALELEDSALYLCASSSRQGGYNEQFFGPGTRLTVL.